This T cell receptor (beta chain) was observed in a study of cytomegalovirus exposure and HLA in healthy donors. Study-wide findings and caveats: The authors later found TCR association rates varying by HLA locus, with DRB1 most and HLA-C fewest. Data from an earlier analysis indicated that most TCR beta V segments were productive either about 87% or about 30% of the time. An observed cluster of highly shared sequence variants was recorded as a likely sequencing artifact. High sensitivity and specificity were reportedly achieved when the classifier diagnosed cytomegalovirus status.

A remark on this clone: Antigen specificity is unknown.

The J segment lost 2 bases and the V segment lost 2 bases, leaving 5 bases of the junction unmatched. The CDR3 length is 15 residues. Germline CDR1 reads MNHNY; CDR2 reads SVGAGI (reference sequence). The PCR made use of 60 Vbeta and 13 Jbeta primers. Repertoires were generated with immunoSEQ multiplex PCR, while TCRdb's copy carries only in-frame clones and drops some. Its listing shows 140,000 to 150,000 clones. The receptor was derived from a woman aged 50 to 65 in good health and CMV-seronegative. This chain joins TRBV6-6 and TRBJ1-2, with TRBD1 matching over 7 bases. Sequences were obtained from PBMCs. The CDR3 sequence is CASSYEPGQNYGYTF. Written as DNA, the CDR3 is TGTGCCAGCAGTTACGAGCCGGGACAGAACTATGGCTACACCTTC.